The TCR beta chain described here comes from a study of cytomegalovirus exposure and HLA in healthy donors. Study results and limitations: Researchers counted approximately 160 TCR beta chains as cytomegalovirus-associated. Among TCR sequences, most were rare, though some public TCRs appeared in many donors. In vitro testing confirmed a few CMV-associated chains as specific for CMV antigens.

Using immunoSEQ multiplex PCR, the repertoire was profiled, and TCRdb retains in-frame clones only, with some absent. The profile shows 250,000 to 350,000 clones, approximately 86% of them singletons. On this clone: The target antigen is unknown.

The germline CDR1 and CDR2 sequences are SGHRS and YFSETQ. CDR3 length equals 13 residues. Trimming removed 5 bases at V and 2 bases at J, with 10 bases between. The chain recombines TRBV5-1 with TRBJ1-2; D unresolved. This sequence originates from a woman under 40 in good health and CMV-seropositive. The material sequenced was PBMCs. The CDR3 loop reads CASSKEQNYGYTF. The CDR3 bases are TGCGCCAGCAGTAAAGAACAAAACTATGGCTACACCTTC.